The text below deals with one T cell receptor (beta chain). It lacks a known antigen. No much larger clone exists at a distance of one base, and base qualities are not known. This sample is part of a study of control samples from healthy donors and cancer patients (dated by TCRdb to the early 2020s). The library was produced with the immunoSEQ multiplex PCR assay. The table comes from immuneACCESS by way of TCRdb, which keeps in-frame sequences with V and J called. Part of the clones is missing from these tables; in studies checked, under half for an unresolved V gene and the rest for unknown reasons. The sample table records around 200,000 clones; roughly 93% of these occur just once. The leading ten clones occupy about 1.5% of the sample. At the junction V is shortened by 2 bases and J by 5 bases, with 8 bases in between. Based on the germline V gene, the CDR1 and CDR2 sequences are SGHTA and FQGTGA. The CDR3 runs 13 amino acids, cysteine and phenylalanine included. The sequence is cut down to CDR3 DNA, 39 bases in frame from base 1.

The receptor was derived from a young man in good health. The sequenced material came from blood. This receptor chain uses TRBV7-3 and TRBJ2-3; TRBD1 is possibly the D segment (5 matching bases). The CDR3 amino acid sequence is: CASSLGTGDTQYF. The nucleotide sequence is TGTGCCAGCAGCTTAGGTACAGGAGATACGCAGTATTTT.